This T cell receptor (beta chain) stems from a study of blood T cells in healthy people across ages. This clonotype occurred a few times. A second PCR, run for roughly 6 to 11 cycles, used a sample-barcoded 5' primer plus a J-beta primer mix. CDR3-containing paired-end reads numbered at least 3 million in each sample. TCRdb passed the 5' RACE reads through MiXCR, listing each CDR3 protein once. The repertoire holds around 970,000 distinct CDR3 sequences, with approximately 50% as singletons. Germline assignment: CDR1 LGHDT and CDR2 YNNKEL (reference sequence). The CDR3 extends over 11 amino acids. The germline V and J ends were trimmed by 2 bases and 7 bases, with 6 bases remaining between them. Healthy individuals of Caucasian origin from Russia, aged roughly 6 to 95, served as donors.

The gene calls are TRBV3-1 and TRBJ2-7; the D is unclear. The receptor comes from an older woman in good health. The specimen was blood. The CDR3: CASSQTAEQYF. DNA for the CDR3: TGTGCCAGCAGCCAAACTGCTGAGCAGTACTTC.